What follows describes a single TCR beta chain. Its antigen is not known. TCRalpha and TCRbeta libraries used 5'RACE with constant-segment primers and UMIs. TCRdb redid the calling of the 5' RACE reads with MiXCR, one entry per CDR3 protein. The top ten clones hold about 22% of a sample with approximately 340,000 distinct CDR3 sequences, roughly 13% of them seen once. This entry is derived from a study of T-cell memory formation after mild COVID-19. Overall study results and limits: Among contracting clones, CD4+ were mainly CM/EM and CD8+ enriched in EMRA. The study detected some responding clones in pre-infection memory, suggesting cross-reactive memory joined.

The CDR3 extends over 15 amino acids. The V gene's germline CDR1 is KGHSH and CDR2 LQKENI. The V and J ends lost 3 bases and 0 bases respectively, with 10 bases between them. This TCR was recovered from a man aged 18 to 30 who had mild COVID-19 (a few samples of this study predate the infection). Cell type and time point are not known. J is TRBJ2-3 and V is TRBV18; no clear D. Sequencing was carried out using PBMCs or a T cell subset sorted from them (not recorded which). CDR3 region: CASSPWGTSTDTQYF. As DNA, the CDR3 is TGTGCCAGCTCACCGTGGGGAACTAGCACAGATACGCAGTATTTT.